A single sample gave rise to the 18 T cell receptor beta chains below, sequenced in a study of cytomegalovirus exposure and HLA in healthy donors. PCR primers comprised 60 Vbeta and 13 Jbeta primers. Profiling relied on immunoSEQ multiplex PCR, and the TCRdb table lists in-frame clones only, not all of them. This table holds some 57,000 clones, 70% found once. Sample: PBMCs. These TCRs come from a woman in her sixties in good health and CMV-seropositive.

Comment on this clone: At one boundary the junction diverges from the germline segment, which might be a read error. The gene calls are TRBV5-1 and TRBJ1-1, with D perhaps matching TRBD1 (5 bases). Germline-derived CDR1 and CDR2 are SGHRS and YFSETQ. CDR3 size: 11 residues. The CDR3 sequence is CASSDDSLARF. In DNA, the CDR3 is TGCGCCAGCAGCGATGACAGCCTCGCGCGATTT.

V and J are TRBV27 and TRBJ1-2; D might be TRBD1 (5 bases). This CDR3 comprises 21 residues. Germline assignment: CDR1 MNHEY and CDR2 SMNVEV (reference sequence). V lost 3 bases and J lost 4, with 33 bases in between. This chain's CDR3 is CASSFYPLRFQGPRYTYGYTF. The CDR3 DNA sequence: TGTGCCAGCAGTTTCTATCCTTTGCGGTTCCAGGGTCCCAGGTATACCTATGGCTACACCTTC.

The rearrangement uses TRBV18 and TRBJ2-7, with TRBD1 matching 9 bases. The V gene's germline CDR1 is KGHSH and CDR2 LQKENI. This CDR3 comprises 16 residues. Germline trimming cut 6 bases from V and 6 bases from J; bases unmatched to any gene: 15. CDR3 sequence: CASSDRGRARALEQYF. The DNA of the CDR3 is TGTGCCAGCTCGGACAGGGGCCGCGCTCGGGCGCTCGAGCAGTACTTC.

This chain joins TRBV19 and TRBJ1-2, with 8 positions matching TRBD1. The CDR3 covers 18 residues. Trimming took 6 bases from V and 1 from J; bases not matched to a gene: 16. Germline V gene data show CDR1 as LNHDA and CDR2 as SQIVND (reference sequence). CDR3 sequence reads: CASRTPFGQGALNYGYTF. In DNA form, the CDR3 reads TGTGCCAGTAGGACCCCTTTCGGGCAGGGGGCGCTTAACTATGGCTACACCTTC.

This chain uses TRBV19 with TRBJ2-7; TRBD2 aligns across 10 bases. The J segment lost 6 bases and the V segment lost 2 bases, leaving 4 bases of the junction unmatched. CDR1 and CDR2 (germline): LNHDA, SQIVND (reference sequence). CDR3 size: 14 residues. The CDR3 reads CASSISGGALEQYF. CDR3 coding DNA: TGTGCCAGTAGTATAAGCGGGGGGGCTCTCGAGCAGTACTTC.

The rearrangement joins TRBV6-5 to TRBJ1-2, with D possibly matching TRBD1 (6 bases). The V and J ends lost 8 bases and 7 bases respectively, with 17 bases between them. The CDR3 is 13 residues long. Germline-derived CDR1 and CDR2 are MNHEY and SVGAGI. The CDR3 here is CASHRRGFGGYTF. The CDR3 bases are TGTGCCAGCCATCGCAGGGGTTTCGGTGGCTACACCTTC.

The chain carries TRBV19 and TRBJ1-2; no reliable D call. In germline, CDR1 is LNHDA, CDR2 SQIVND (reference sequence). This CDR3 contains 15 residues. Trimming removed 3 bases from V and 3 bases from J, with 14 bases in between. CDR3 protein: CASSIPIRLHYGYTF. As DNA, the CDR3 is TGTGCCAGTAGTATTCCAATACGACTCCACTATGGCTACACCTTC.

This chain links TRBV7-2 with TRBJ2-7; 8 nucleotides agree with TRBD1. V was pared by 1 base and J by 4 bases, with 6 bases of the junction left unmatched. In germline, CDR1 is SGHTA, CDR2 FQGNSA. The CDR3 length is 15 residues. CDR3 nucleotides: TGTGCCAGCAGCTTAGAAGGGCAGGGGGCATACGAGCAGTACTTC. Translation gives CASSLEGQGAYEQYF.

The V and J genes are TRBV29-1 and TRBJ2-1, with D hard to call. Deletions cut 8 bases from V and 8 bases from J, with 13 bases between. The CDR3 totals 11 residues. CDR1 and CDR2 from the germline V gene are SQVTM and ANQGSEA. The CDR3 reads CSITNPDEQFF. CDR3 nucleotides: TGCAGCATCACGAACCCGGATGAGCAGTTCTTC.

The chain carries TRBV5-1 and TRBJ2-5; D is possibly TRBD1 (5 bases). The CDR3 contains 15 residues. Germline CDR1 is SGHRS and CDR2 is YFSETQ. The V end was cut by 0 bases, the J end by 1 base, with 10 bases between. CDR3 in DNA: TGCGCCAGCAGCTTGGGTGGGGCAGTCCAAGAGACCCAGTACTTC. Protein: CASSLGGAVQETQYF. Looking up the rest from reference TRBV5-1 and TRBJ2-5 gives the full variable domain: KAGVTQTPRYLIKTRGQQVTLSCSPISGHRSVSWYQQTPGQGLQFLFEYFSETQRNKGNFPGRFSGRQFSNSRSEMNVSTLELGDSALYLCASSLGGAVQETQYFGPGTRLLVL.

The V gene is TRBV30, the J gene TRBJ2-3; D unresolved. From germline, CDR1 is GTSNPN and CDR2 SVGIG (reference sequence). V gave up 0 bases and J gave up 10 bases, with 17 bases separating them. The CDR3 is made up of 14 amino acids. DNA for the CDR3: TGTGCCTGGAGTGTAGACTTGGTGGAGAGTTCGCAGTATTTT. It yields the protein CAWSVDLVESSQYF.

The CDR3 sequence is CASTSGGANTEAFF. The CDR3 DNA reads TGCGCCAGCACAAGCGGGGGTGCGAACACTGAAGCTTTCTTT. The chain is built from TRBV5-1 and TRBJ1-1; D is possibly TRBD1 (5 bases). Between the trimmed V and J ends, which lost 6 bases and 1 base, there was a span of 13 bases. Germline loops: CDR1 SGHRS, CDR2 YFSETQ. The CDR3 length is 14 residues.

The CDR3 DNA is TGTGCCAGCTCATGGGGGGCGGGGGACACTGAAGCTTTCTTT. It specifies CASSWGAGDTEAFF. V is TRBV18 and J is TRBJ1-1; a possible D gene is TRBD1 (6 bases). With 5 bases removed from V and 3 bases from J, the gap between germline ends came to 13 bases. In germline, CDR1 is KGHSH, CDR2 LQKENI. The CDR3 sequence is 14 residues long.

This clone was counted a few times. The chain is built from TRBV2 and TRBJ1-2; D is ambiguous. Trimming cost V 6 bases and J 4 bases, with 15 bases left between them. Germline V gives CDR1 SNHLY, CDR2 FYNNEI. The CDR3 consists of 14 residues. The CDR3 sequence: CASSEGNSVYGYTF. The CDR3 bases are TGTGCCAGCAGCGAGGGTAATTCTGTCTATGGCTACACCTTC.

This clone was recorded a few times. The sample has other DNA sequences that encode this CDR3 too. The CDR3, as DNA: TGCGCCAGCAGCTCGGGACAGGCCACTGAAGCTTTCTTT. It specifies CASSSGQATEAFF. The V call is TRBV5-1, the J call TRBJ1-1; 8 bases fit TRBD1. This CDR3 is built from 13 residues. From germline, CDR1 is SGHRS and CDR2 YFSETQ. V lost 3 bases and J lost 4; bases outside the gene matches: 2.

V gene TRBV11-2 combines with J gene TRBJ1-1; TRBD1 agrees at 8 bases. The germline V gene has CDR1 SGHAT and CDR2 FQNNGV. V shed 4 bases, J shed 10 bases, and the junction held 5 bases outside the gene matches. This CDR3 region has 12 residues. CDR3 amino acids: CASSSDREVAFF. The DNA for the CDR3 is TGTGCCAGCAGCTCGGACAGGGAGGTAGCTTTCTTT.

This clone was observed a few times. The V call is TRBV29-1, the J call TRBJ2-5; weak D call: TRBD1 (5 bases). Per germline, CDR1 SQVTM and CDR2 ANQGSEA. V lost 7 bases, J lost 5 bases, and 20 bases lay in between. This CDR3 has 14 residues. The CDR3 reads CSGGVDSRRETQYF. The CDR3 DNA sequence: TGCAGCGGTGGGGTAGACAGCCGAAGGGAGACCCAGTACTTC.

V is TRBV10-3 and J is TRBJ1-2; 9 bases are a match to TRBD1. Germline loops: CDR1 ENHRY, CDR2 SYGVKD. This CDR3 has 14 amino acids. V shed 0 bases, J shed 4 bases, and the junction held 0 bases outside the gene matches. CDR3 sequence reads: CAISESDRGYGYTF. CDR3 coding DNA: TGTGCCATCAGTGAGTCGGACAGGGGCTATGGCTACACCTTC.